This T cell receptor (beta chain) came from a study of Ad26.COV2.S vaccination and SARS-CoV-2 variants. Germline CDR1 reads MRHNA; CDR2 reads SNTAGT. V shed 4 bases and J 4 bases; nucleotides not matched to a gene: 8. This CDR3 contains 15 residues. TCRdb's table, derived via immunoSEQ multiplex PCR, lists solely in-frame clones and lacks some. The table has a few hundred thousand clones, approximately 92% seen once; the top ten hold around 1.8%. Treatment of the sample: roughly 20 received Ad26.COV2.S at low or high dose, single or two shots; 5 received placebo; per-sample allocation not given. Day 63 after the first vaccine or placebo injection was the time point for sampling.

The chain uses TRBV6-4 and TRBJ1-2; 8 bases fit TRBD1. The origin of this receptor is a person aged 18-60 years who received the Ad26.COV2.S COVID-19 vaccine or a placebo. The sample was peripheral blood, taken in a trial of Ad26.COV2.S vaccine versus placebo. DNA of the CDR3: TGTGCCAGCAGTGTCTCAGGGGGCATCGGCTATGGCTACACCTTC. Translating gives CASSVSGGIGYGYTF.